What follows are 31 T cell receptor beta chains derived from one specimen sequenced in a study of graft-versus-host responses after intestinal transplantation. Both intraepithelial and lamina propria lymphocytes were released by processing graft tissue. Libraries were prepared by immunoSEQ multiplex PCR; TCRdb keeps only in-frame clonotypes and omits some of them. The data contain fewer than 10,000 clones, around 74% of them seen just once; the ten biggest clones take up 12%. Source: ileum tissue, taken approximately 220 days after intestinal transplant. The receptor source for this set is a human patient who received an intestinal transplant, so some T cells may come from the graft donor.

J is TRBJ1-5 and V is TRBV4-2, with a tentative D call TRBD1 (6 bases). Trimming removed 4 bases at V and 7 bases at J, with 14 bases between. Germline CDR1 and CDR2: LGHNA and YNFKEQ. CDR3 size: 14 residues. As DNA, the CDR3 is TGTGCCAGCAGCCTAGGGGGGGGGATCCAGCCCCAGCATTTT. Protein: CASSLGGGIQPQHF.

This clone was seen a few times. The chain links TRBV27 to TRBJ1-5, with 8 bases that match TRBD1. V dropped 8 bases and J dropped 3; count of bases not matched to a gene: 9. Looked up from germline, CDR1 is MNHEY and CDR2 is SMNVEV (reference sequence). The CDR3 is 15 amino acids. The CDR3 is CASAPGQVFNQPQHF. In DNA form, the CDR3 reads TGTGCCAGCGCCCCGGGACAGGTATTCAATCAGCCCCAGCATTTT.

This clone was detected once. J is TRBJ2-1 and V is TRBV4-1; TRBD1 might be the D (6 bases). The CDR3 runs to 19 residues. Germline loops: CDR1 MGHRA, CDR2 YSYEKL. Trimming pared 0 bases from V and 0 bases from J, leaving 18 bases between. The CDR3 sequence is CASSQDPGGSSVSYNEQFF. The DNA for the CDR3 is TGCGCCAGCAGCCAAGATCCTGGGGGCTCGAGCGTCTCCTACAATGAGCAGTTCTTC.

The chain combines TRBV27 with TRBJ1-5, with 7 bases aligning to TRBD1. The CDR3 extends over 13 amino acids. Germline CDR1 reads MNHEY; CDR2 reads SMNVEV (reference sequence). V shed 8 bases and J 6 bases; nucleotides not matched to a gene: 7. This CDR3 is CASARQGSQPQHF. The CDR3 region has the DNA TGTGCCAGCGCCCGACAGGGCAGTCAGCCCCAGCATTTT.

CDR3: CASSLEGTPNNEQFF. CDR3 sequence (DNA): TGCGCCAGCAGCTTGGAGGGGACACCCAACAATGAGCAGTTCTTC. The rearrangement links TRBV5-1 to TRBJ2-1; D is possibly TRBD1 (6 bases). This CDR3 region has 15 residues. Trimming pared 0 bases from V and 5 bases from J, leaving 12 bases between. Germline CDR1 SGHRS, CDR2 YFSETQ.

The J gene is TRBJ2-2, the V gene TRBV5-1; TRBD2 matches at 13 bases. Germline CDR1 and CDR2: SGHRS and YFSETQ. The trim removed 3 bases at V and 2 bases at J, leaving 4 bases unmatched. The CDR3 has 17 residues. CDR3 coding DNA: TGCGCCAGCAGCTGGACTAGCGGGAGCCCCAACACCGGGGAGCTGTTTTTT. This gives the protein CASSWTSGSPNTGELFF.

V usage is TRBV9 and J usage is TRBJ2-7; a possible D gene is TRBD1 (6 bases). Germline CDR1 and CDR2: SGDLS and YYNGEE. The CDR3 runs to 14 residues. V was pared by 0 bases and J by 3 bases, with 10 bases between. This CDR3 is CASSVAAGDYEQYF. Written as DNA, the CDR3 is TGTGCCAGCAGCGTAGCGGCAGGGGACTACGAGCAGTACTTC.

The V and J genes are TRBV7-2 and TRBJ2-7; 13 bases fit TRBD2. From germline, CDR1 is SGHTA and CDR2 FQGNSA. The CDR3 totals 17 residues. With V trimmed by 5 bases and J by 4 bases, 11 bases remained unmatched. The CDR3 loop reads CASSTWTSGSGRYEQYF. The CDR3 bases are TGTGCCAGCAGCACCTGGACTAGCGGGAGCGGCAGATACGAGCAGTACTTC.

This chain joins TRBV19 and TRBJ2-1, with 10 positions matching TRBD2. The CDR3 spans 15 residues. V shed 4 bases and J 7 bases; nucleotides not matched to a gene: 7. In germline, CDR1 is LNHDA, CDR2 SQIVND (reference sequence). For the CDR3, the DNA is TGTGCCAGTAGTACGGGAGCGGGAGGGGGAAATGAGCAGTTCTTC. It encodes CASSTGAGGGNEQFF.

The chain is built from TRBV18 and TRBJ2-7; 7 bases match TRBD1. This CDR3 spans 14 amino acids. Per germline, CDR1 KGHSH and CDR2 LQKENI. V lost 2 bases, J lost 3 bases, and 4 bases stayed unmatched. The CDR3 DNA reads TGTGCCAGCTCACCAAGACAGGGTTACTACGAGCAGTACTTC. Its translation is CASSPRQGYYEQYF.

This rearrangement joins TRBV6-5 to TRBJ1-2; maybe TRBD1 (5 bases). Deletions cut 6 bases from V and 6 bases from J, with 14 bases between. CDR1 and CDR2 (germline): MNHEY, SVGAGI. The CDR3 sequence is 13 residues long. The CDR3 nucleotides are TGTGCCAGCAGCCTCGCAGGGCAGCATGGCTACACCTTC. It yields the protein CASSLAGQHGYTF.

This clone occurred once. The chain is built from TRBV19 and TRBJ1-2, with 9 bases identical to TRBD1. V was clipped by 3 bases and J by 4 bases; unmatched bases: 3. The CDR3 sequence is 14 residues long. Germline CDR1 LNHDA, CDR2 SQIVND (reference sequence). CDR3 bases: TGTGCCAGTAGTATTCGGACAGGGGCCTATGGCTACACCTTC. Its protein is CASSIRTGAYGYTF.

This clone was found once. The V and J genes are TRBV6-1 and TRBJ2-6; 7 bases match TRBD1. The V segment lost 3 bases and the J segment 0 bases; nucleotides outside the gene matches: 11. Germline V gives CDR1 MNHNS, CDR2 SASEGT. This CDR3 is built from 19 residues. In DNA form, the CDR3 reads TGTGCCAGCAGTGATTATAGGACAGGTAAAATCTCTGGGGCCAACGTCCTGACTTTC. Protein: CASSDYRTGKISGANVLTF.

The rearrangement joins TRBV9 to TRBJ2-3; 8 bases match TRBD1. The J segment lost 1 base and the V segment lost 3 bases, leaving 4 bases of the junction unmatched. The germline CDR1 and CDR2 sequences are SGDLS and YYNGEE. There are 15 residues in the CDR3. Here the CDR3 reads CASSGTGQGTDTQYF. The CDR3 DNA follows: TGTGCCAGCAGCGGGACAGGGCAGGGCACAGATACGCAGTATTTT.

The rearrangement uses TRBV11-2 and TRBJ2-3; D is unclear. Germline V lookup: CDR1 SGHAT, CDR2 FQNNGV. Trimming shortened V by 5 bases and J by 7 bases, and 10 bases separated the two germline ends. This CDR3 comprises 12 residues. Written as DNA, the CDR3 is TGTGCCAGCAGCCCCCTAGGCAATACGCAGTATTTT. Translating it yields CASSPLGNTQYF.

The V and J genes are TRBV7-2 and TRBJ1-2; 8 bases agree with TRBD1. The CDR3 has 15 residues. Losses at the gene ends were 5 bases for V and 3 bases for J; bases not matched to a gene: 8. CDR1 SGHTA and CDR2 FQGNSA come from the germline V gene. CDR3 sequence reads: CASSTPGQGYYGYTF. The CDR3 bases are TGTGCCAGCAGCACCCCAGGACAGGGTTACTATGGCTACACCTTC.

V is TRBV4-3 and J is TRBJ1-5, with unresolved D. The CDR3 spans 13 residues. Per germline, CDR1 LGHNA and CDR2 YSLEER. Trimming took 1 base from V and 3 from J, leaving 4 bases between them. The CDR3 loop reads CASSQALNQPQHF. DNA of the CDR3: TGCGCCAGCAGCCAAGCTCTCAATCAGCCCCAGCATTTT.

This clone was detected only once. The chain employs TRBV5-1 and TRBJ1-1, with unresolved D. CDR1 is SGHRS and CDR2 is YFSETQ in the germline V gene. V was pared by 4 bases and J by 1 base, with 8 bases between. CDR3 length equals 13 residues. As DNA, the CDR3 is TGCGCCAGCAGCCTGGTAAAGAACACTGAAGCTTTCTTT. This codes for CASSLVKNTEAFF.

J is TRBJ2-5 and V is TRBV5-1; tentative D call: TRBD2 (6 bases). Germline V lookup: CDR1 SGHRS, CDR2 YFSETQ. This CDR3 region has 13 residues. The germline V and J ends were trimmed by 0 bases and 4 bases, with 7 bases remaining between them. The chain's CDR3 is CASSLVGGETQYF. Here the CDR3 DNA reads TGCGCCAGCAGCTTGGTCGGGGGAGAGACCCAGTACTTC.

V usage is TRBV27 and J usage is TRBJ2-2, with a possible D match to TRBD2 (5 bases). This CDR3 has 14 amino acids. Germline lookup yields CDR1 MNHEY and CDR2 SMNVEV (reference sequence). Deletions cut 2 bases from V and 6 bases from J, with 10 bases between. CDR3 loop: CASSLGWRSGELFF. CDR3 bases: TGTGCCAGCAGTTTAGGGTGGAGGTCCGGGGAGCTGTTTTTT.

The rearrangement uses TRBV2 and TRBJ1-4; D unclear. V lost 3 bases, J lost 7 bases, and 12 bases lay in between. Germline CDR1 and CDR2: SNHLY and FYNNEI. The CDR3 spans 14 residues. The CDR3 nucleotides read TGTGCCAGCAGTGAGCTGGTGAGAAGTGAAAAACTGTTTTTT. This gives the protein CASSELVRSEKLFF.

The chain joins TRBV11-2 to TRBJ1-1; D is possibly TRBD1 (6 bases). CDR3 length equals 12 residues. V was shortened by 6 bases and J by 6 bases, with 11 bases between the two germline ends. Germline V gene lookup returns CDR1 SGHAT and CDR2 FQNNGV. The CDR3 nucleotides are TGTGCCAGCAGACTAGGGGGAGCTGAAGCTTTCTTT. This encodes CASRLGGAEAFF. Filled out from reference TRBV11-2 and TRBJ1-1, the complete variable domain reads EAGVAQSPRYKIIEKRQSVAFWCNPISGHATLYWYQQILGQGPKLLIQFQNNGVVDDSQLPKDRFSAERLKGVDSTLKIQPAKLEDSAVYLCASRLGGAEAFFGQGTRLTVV.

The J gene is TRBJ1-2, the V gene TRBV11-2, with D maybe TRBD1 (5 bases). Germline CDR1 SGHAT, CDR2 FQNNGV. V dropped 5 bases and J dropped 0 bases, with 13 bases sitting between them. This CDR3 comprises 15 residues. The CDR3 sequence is CASSDRPGPNYGYTF. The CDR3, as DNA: TGTGCCAGCAGCGACAGACCGGGTCCTAACTATGGCTACACCTTC.

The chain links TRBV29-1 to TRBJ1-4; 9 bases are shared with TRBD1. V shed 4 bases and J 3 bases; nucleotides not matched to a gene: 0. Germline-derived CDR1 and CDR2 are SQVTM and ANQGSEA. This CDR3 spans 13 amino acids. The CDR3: CSVGQGANEKLFF. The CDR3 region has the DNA TGCAGCGTTGGACAGGGGGCTAATGAAAAACTGTTTTTT.

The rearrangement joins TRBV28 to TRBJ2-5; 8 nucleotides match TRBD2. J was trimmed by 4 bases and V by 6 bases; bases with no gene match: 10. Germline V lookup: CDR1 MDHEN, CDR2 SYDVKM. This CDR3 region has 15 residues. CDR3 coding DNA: TGTGCCAGCAGCTCCGAGCGGGAGCGGCGAGAGACCCAGTACTTC. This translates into CASSSERERRETQYF.

The CDR3 spells CASSESLAGADTQYF. The CDR3 DNA sequence: TGTGCCAGCAGTGAATCACTAGCGGGAGCCGATACGCAGTATTTT. J is TRBJ2-3 and V is TRBV6-4; TRBD2 agrees at 11 bases. With V trimmed by 3 bases and J by 6 bases, 5 bases remained unmatched. Germline V gene data show CDR1 as MRHNA and CDR2 as SNTAGT. The CDR3 runs 15 residues.

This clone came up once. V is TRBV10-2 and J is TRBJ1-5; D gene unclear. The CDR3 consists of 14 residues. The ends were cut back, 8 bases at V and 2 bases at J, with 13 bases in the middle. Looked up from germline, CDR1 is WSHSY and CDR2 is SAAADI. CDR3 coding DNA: TGCGCCAGCCAAGTCCGCGGGGGCAATCAGCCCCAGCATTTT. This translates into CASQVRGGNQPQHF.

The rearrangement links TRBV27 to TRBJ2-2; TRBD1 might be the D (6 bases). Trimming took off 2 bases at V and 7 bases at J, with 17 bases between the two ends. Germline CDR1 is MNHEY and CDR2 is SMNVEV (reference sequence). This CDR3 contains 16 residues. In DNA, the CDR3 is TGTGCCAGCAGTTTACTTCGGGACATGAGGGGCGGGGAGCTGTTTTTT. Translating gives CASSLLRDMRGGELFF.

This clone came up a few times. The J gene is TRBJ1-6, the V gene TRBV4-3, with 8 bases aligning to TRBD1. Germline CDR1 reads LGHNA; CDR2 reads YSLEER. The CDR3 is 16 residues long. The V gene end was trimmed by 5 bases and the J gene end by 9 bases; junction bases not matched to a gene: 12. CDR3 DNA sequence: TGCGCCAGCAGCGTACAGGACAGGGCCCTAAGTTCACCCCTCCACTTT. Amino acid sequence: CASSVQDRALSSPLHF.

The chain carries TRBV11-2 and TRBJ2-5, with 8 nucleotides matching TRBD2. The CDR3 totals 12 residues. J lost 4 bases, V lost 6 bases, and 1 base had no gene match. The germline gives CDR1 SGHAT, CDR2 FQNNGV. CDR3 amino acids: CASRLAGETQYF. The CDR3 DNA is TGTGCCAGCAGGCTAGCGGGAGAGACCCAGTACTTC.

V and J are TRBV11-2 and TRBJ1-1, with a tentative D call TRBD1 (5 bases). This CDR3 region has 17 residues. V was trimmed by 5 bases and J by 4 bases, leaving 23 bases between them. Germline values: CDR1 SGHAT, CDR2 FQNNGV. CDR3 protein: CASSEDKPGSGRTEAFF. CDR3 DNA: TGTGCCAGCAGCGAAGATAAACCAGGGTCTGGTCGCACTGAAGCTTTCTTT.